The 27 T cell receptor beta chains presented below share a single source sample, sequenced in a study of T cells in Graves' hyperthyroidism and ophthalmopathy. The CDR3 regions of TCR beta were amplified from RNA transcripts. The TCR CDR3 first-round RT-PCR relied on the HTBI primer set. TCRdb re-called the multiplex PCR reads with MiXCR, one entry per CDR3 protein. The table includes around 690,000 distinct CDR3 sequences, 15% to 20% detected once. Sequenced: blood. Receptors were obtained from a man aged 50 to 59 with Graves' hyperthyroidism.

This clonotype has ten or more counts. The V and J genes are TRBV2 and TRBJ2-7, with D possibly being TRBD1 or TRBD2 (5 bases each). The CDR3 runs to 13 residues. Germline V CDR1 and CDR2: SNHLY, FYNNEI. Trimming left V 10 bases short and J 0 bases short, with 13 bases between. CDR3 loop: CATRDVYSYEQYF. The CDR3 region has the DNA TGTGCCACCCGGGACGTATACTCCTACGAGCAGTACTTC.

At least ten counts were recorded for this clonotype. The chain recombines TRBV7-2 with TRBJ2-5; 10 bases map to TRBD2. The V segment lost 3 bases and the J segment 1 base; nucleotides outside the gene matches: 5. Germline CDR1 and CDR2: SGHTA and FQGNSA. The CDR3 runs 16 residues. CDR3 sequence: CASSFRLAGVQETQYF. The DNA for the CDR3 is TGTGCCAGCAGCTTTAGGCTAGCGGGAGTCCAAGAGACCCAGTACTTC.

This clonotype was observed many times. This chain links TRBV27 with TRBJ1-1, with unresolved D. Deletions cut 0 bases from V and 0 bases from J, with 5 bases between. The CDR3 length is 14 residues. Germline loops: CDR1 MNHEY, CDR2 SMNVEV (reference sequence). The CDR3 reads CASSLSIVNTEAFF. The CDR3 DNA is TGTGCCAGCAGTTTATCGATCGTGAACACTGAAGCTTTCTTT.

This clonotype appeared many times. V and J are TRBV28 and TRBJ1-1, with a possible D match to TRBD1 (5 bases). In germline, CDR1 is MDHEN, CDR2 SYDVKM. Trimming took 1 base from V and 8 from J, leaving 8 bases between them. CDR3 length: 12 residues. CDR3 DNA sequence: TGTGCCAGCAGTTTATTCCAGGGAGAAGCTTTCTTT. Translation gives CASSLFQGEAFF. The full variable domain, with the rest looked up from reference TRBV28 and TRBJ1-1, is DVKVTQSSRYLVKRTGEKVFLECVQDMDHENMFWYRQDPGLGLRLIYFSYDVKMKEKGDIPEGYSVSREKKERFSLILESASTNQTSMYLCASSLFQGEAFFGQGTRLTVV.

This clonotype was observed a handful of times. The J gene is TRBJ1-4, the V gene TRBV29-1; no definite D call. This CDR3 is built from 14 residues. Per the germline V gene, CDR1 is SQVTM and CDR2 is ANQGSEA. V was trimmed by 0 bases and J by 8 bases, leaving 13 bases between them. The CDR3 spells CSVEETGKGEKLFF. CDR3 in DNA: TGCAGCGTTGAAGAAACCGGGAAAGGGGAAAAACTGTTTTTT.

This clonotype was seen only a few times. The CDR3 here is CSANGQGITYEQYF. CDR3 sequence (DNA): TGCAGTGCTAATGGACAGGGGATAACCTACGAGCAGTACTTC. V usage is TRBV20-1 and J usage is TRBJ2-7, with 9 bases matching TRBD1. Germline-derived CDR1 and CDR2 are DFQATT and SNEGSKA (reference sequence). The CDR3 is 14 amino acids. V shed 4 bases, J shed 2 bases, and the junction held 6 bases outside the gene matches.

Notes on this clonotype: Since the CDR3 does not end with the conserved phenylalanine or tryptophan, this likely comes from a read error. The chain links TRBV9 to TRBJ1-6; D ambiguous. V gave up 3 bases and J gave up 9 bases, with 16 bases separating them. The CDR3 sequence is 15 residues long. Germline V gene data show CDR1 as SGDLS and CDR2 as YYNGEE. The CDR3 sequence: CASSDGRGVGSPLHL. As DNA, the CDR3 is TGTGCCAGCAGCGACGGACGCGGGGTGGGTTCACCCCTCCACCTT.

Many counts were recorded for this clonotype. This chain joins TRBV2 and TRBJ1-5; D uncertain. V was cut by 5 bases and J by 1 base, with 15 bases left in between. This CDR3 comprises 16 residues. Germline V gene lookup returns CDR1 SNHLY and CDR2 FYNNEI. The CDR3 coding sequence is TGTGCCAGCAGTCAGGCCCAGAGTAAGAGCAATCAGCCCCAGCATTTT. Protein product: CASSQAQSKSNQPQHF.

The chain carries TRBV19 and TRBJ1-5; perhaps TRBD1 as D (5 bases). Germline-derived CDR1 and CDR2 are LNHDA and SQIVND (reference sequence). Between the trimmed V and J ends, which lost 5 bases and 6 bases, there was a span of 14 bases. CDR3 length: 14 amino acids. The CDR3 sequence is CASSFRDRSQPQHF. The CDR3, as DNA: TGTGCCAGTAGTTTCCGGGACCGTTCTCAGCCCCAGCATTTT.

This clonotype was counted ten times or more. The chain couples TRBV19 to TRBJ2-3; no clear D. The V gene lost 5 bases and the J gene lost 4 bases, with 13 bases spanning the gap. The CDR3 has 14 residues. Germline values: CDR1 LNHDA, CDR2 SQIVND (reference sequence). CDR3 nucleotide sequence: TGTGCCAGTAGTCCGGTCCATTCCGCAGATACGCAGTATTTT. Protein: CASSPVHSADTQYF. Full variable domain (remainder filled in from reference TRBV19 and TRBJ2-3): DGGITQSPKYLFRKEGQNVTLSCEQNLNHDAMYWYRQDPGQGLRLIYYSQIVNDFQKGDIAEGYSVSREKKESFPLTVTSAQKNPTAFYLCASSPVHSADTQYFGPGTRLTVL.

This clonotype has at least ten counts. The gene calls are TRBV7-9 and TRBJ1-4; the match to TRBD1 covers 9 bases. Trimming at V came to 5 bases and at J to 8 bases, leaving 9 bases not matched to a gene. This CDR3 has 15 residues. Per germline, CDR1 SEHNR and CDR2 FQNEAQ (reference sequence). Written as DNA, the CDR3 is TGTGCCAGCAGCCTTCAGGGACAGGGCAGGGAAAAACTGTTTTTT. Amino acids: CASSLQGQGREKLFF.

This clonotype showed up many times. V and J are TRBV11-2 and TRBJ2-1, with a tentative D call TRBD2 (6 bases). Trimming removed 3 bases from V and 0 bases from J, with 12 bases in between. CDR3 length equals 16 residues. Per the germline V gene, CDR1 is SGHAT and CDR2 is FQNNGV. The CDR3 is CASSLVGGNSYNEQFF. The CDR3, as DNA: TGTGCCAGCAGCTTGGTGGGAGGCAACTCCTACAATGAGCAGTTCTTC.

This clonotype was observed at least ten times. This chain links TRBV7-9 with TRBJ2-2; TRBD1 agrees at 9 bases. CDR1 is SEHNR and CDR2 is FQNEAQ in the germline V gene (reference sequence). Trimming at V came to 1 base and at J to 4 bases, leaving 4 bases not matched to a gene. The CDR3 contains 16 residues. The DNA of the CDR3 is TGTGCCAGCAGCTTAGGCGGGACAGGGTCCACCGGGGAGCTGTTTTTT. It translates to CASSLGGTGSTGELFF.

The genes are TRBV14 and TRBJ1-1; D not resolved. Germline CDR1 reads SGHDN; CDR2 reads FVKESK. The V end was cut by 5 bases, the J end by 1 base, with 11 bases between. The CDR3 is 14 residues long. The CDR3 loop is CASSYPGPNTEAFF. As DNA, the CDR3 is TGTGCCAGCAGCTATCCGGGCCCGAACACTGAAGCTTTCTTT.

This clonotype was recorded at least ten times. The V gene is TRBV13, the J gene TRBJ1-1; D gene uncertain. Trimming took 1 base from V and 6 from J, leaving 6 bases between them. The germline CDR1 and CDR2 sequences are PRHDT and FYEKMQ (reference sequence). The CDR3 sequence is 12 residues long. Written as DNA, the CDR3 is TGTGCCAGCAGCTTAGACAGCCCTGAAGCTTTCTTT. Protein: CASSLDSPEAFF.

This clonotype appeared once. At one end the junction does not follow the germline gene, possibly because of a read error. The gene calls are TRBV2 and TRBJ1-5; 9 positions match TRBD1. The length of the CDR3 is 18 residues. The germline CDR1 and CDR2 sequences are SNHLY and FYNNEI. Here the CDR3 DNA reads TGTGCCAGCAGTGTTTGGGACAGGGTTCGAAATAGCAATGAGCCCCAGCATTTT. Protein product: CASSVWDRVRNSNEPQHF.

This clonotype was seen many times. A much larger clone lies one base from this, so it may be a read error. This chain uses TRBV6-1 with TRBJ2-5, with D possibly TRBD2 on 5 matching bases. V was pared by 5 bases and J by 0 bases, with 7 bases between. Per the germline V gene, CDR1 is MNHNS and CDR2 is SASEGT. The CDR3 covers 13 residues. Written as DNA, the CDR3 is TGTGCCAGCAGTTACGGGAACCAAGAGACCCAGTACTTC. Protein: CASSYGNQETQYF.

This clonotype has ten or more counts. V gene TRBV12-3 or TRBV12-4 combines with J gene TRBJ1-1; D gene unclear. The CDR3 sequence is 13 residues long. The germline V and J ends were trimmed by 6 bases and 0 bases, with 8 bases remaining between them. CDR3 residues: CASSRRMNTEAFF. In DNA form, the CDR3 reads TGTGCCAGCAGCCGACGGATGAACACTGAAGCTTTCTTT.

As for this clonotype: This sequence may be a read error, since a much larger clone differs from it by one base. This chain links TRBV11-2 with TRBJ1-1; D remains ambiguous. The germline gives CDR1 SGHAT, CDR2 FQNNGV. Trimming stripped 3 bases from V and 3 bases from J, with 8 bases between. The CDR3 is made up of 13 amino acids. The CDR3 reads CASSFYGDTEAFF. In DNA, the CDR3 is TGTGCCAGCAGCTTTTACGGGGACACTGAAGCTTTCTTT.

DNA for the CDR3: TGTGCCAGCAGCTTACTAGCGCTCCACGGGGAGCTGTTTTTT. As protein: CASSLLALHGELFF. This rearrangement joins TRBV11-1 to TRBJ2-2, with a possible D match to TRBD2 (6 bases). V dropped 2 bases and J dropped 7 bases, with 11 bases sitting between them. The CDR3 extends over 14 amino acids. From germline, CDR1 is SGHAT and CDR2 FQDESV (reference sequence). Full variable domain (rest looked up from reference TRBV11-1 and TRBJ2-2): EAEVAQSPRYKITEKSQAVAFWCDPISGHATLYWYRQILGQGPELLVQFQDESVVDDSQLPKDRFSAERLKGVDSTLKIQPAELGDSAMYLCASSLLALHGELFFGEGSRLTVL.

A few counts support this clonotype. This rearrangement joins TRBV9 to TRBJ2-5; 9 bases map to TRBD1. V was clipped by 7 bases and J by 3 bases; unmatched bases: 10. The CDR3 runs 15 residues. Germline assignment: CDR1 SGDLS and CDR2 YYNGEE. The CDR3 loop is CASPPRDREKETQYF. In DNA form, the CDR3 reads TGTGCCAGCCCCCCTCGGGACAGGGAAAAAGAGACCCAGTACTTC.

This clonotype has a count of ten or more. CDR3 DNA sequence: TGTGCCAGCAGTGGAAAGGACAGGGAGGCCACCGGGGAGCTGTTTTTT. Amino acids: CASSGKDREATGELFF. V is TRBV2 and J is TRBJ2-2; 8 bases line up with TRBD1. The CDR3 runs 16 residues. Per germline, CDR1 SNHLY and CDR2 FYNNEI. The J segment lost 4 bases and the V segment lost 4 bases, leaving 8 bases of the junction unmatched.

The rearrangement uses TRBV5-1 and TRBJ2-3; 13 bases are a match to TRBD2. The CDR3 has 16 amino acids. The V and J ends lost 0 bases and 6 bases, in that order; junction bases with no gene match: 4. Germline V CDR1 and CDR2: SGHRS, YFSETQ. CDR3: CASSLAGTSGADTQYF. The CDR3 DNA reads TGCGCCAGCAGCTTGGCGGGGACTAGCGGGGCCGATACGCAGTATTTT.

In its sample, this clonotype was seen a few times. The V and J genes are TRBV12-3 or TRBV12-4 and TRBJ1-2; the D is unclear. The CDR3 loop spans 11 amino acids. The CDR3: CATRANYGYTF. CDR3 bases: TGTGCTACCCGGGCAAACTATGGCTACACCTTC.

V usage is TRBV29-1 and J usage is TRBJ1-2, with unresolved D. The CDR3 has 14 amino acids. Germline V gives CDR1 SQVTM, CDR2 ANQGSEA. Trimming took off 5 bases at V and 4 bases at J, with 17 bases between the two ends. CDR3: CSVFRVTRPYGYTF. CDR3 DNA sequence: TGCAGCGTTTTCCGGGTTACTAGACCCTATGGCTACACCTTC. The whole variable domain, filled in from reference TRBV29-1 and TRBJ1-2, reads SAVISQKPSRDICQRGTSLTIQCQVDSQVTMMFWYRQQPGQSLTLIATANQGSEATYESGFVIDKFPISRPNLTFSTLTVSNMSPEDSSIYLCSVFRVTRPYGYTFGSGTRLTVV.

This clonotype was detected many times. J is TRBJ1-1 and V is TRBV2; 10 bases align to TRBD1. Trimming cost V 9 bases and J 0 bases; bases outside gene matches: 10. The CDR3 runs to 16 residues. The V gene's germline CDR1 is SNHLY and CDR2 FYNNEI. The CDR3 here is CASYPGTGALNTEAFF. The CDR3 coding sequence is TGTGCCAGTTACCCCGGGACAGGGGCCCTGAACACTGAAGCTTTCTTT.

The chain carries TRBV24-1 and TRBJ2-1, with 10 bases that match TRBD2. With V trimmed by 8 bases and J by 0 bases, 3 bases remained unmatched. The CDR3 has 15 residues. Germline lookup yields CDR1 KGHDR and CDR2 SFDVKD. CDR3 loop: CATKSGRASYNEQFF. CDR3 nucleotide sequence: TGTGCCACCAAAAGCGGGAGGGCCTCCTACAATGAGCAGTTCTTC.